Following are 19 T cell receptor beta chains from one sample sequenced in a study of response to subunit inactivated influenza vaccine. Each CDR3 protein gets one entry after TCRdb re-called the RT-PCR reads with MiXCR. The repertoire holds 550,000 to 650,000 distinct CDR3 sequences, with about 11% as singletons. Specimen: PBMCs from blood, collected on the day of vaccination. Receptor source: a man aged 45-60 years who received an inactivated influenza vaccine.

The chain joins TRBV5-1 to TRBJ1-1, with 10 bases fitting TRBD1. V lost 4 bases, J lost 3 bases, and 12 bases stayed unmatched. The germline CDR1 and CDR2 sequences are SGHRS and YFSETQ. The CDR3 is 17 amino acids. Here the CDR3 reads CASSLRIVGQGHTEAFF. The CDR3 DNA is TGCGCCAGCAGCCTAAGGATCGTGGGACAGGGGCACACTGAAGCTTTCTTT. Full variable domain (rest looked up from reference TRBV5-1 and TRBJ1-1): KAGVTQTPRYLIKTRGQQVTLSCSPISGHRSVSWYQQTPGQGLQFLFEYFSETQRNKGNFPGRFSGRQFSNSRSEMNVSTLELGDSALYLCASSLRIVGQGHTEAFFGQGTRLTVV.

This clonotype was counted a few times. This chain connects TRBV20-1 to TRBJ1-5, with a tentative D call TRBD1 (5 bases). With 3 bases removed from V and 3 bases from J, the gap between germline ends came to 12 bases. This CDR3 has 14 amino acids. The germline V gene has CDR1 DFQATT and CDR2 SNEGSKA (reference sequence). CDR3 amino acids: CSASRAGHNQPQHF. The CDR3 DNA reads as TGCAGTGCTAGTCGTGCAGGGCACAATCAGCCCCAGCATTTT.

This clonotype was seen more than once but under ten times. This chain links TRBV6-2 or TRBV6-3 with TRBJ2-2, with 10 bases matching TRBD2. The CDR3 length is 16 residues. The J segment lost 1 base and the V segment lost 7 bases, leaving 6 bases of the junction unmatched. From germline, CDR1 is MNHEY and CDR2 SVGEGT. The CDR3 DNA sequence: TGTGCCAGCACTAGCGGGAGTCTCCTGAACACCGGGGAGCTGTTTTTT. The encoded protein is CASTSGSLLNTGELFF.

The table lists this clonotype with a few counts. The V gene is TRBV6-1, the J gene TRBJ2-6; D perhaps matches TRBD1 (5 bases). The CDR3 consists of 14 residues. With 8 bases removed from V and 3 bases from J, the gap between germline ends came to 11 bases. Germline lookup yields CDR1 MNHNS and CDR2 SASEGT. Written as DNA, the CDR3 is TGTGCCAGCGGGGCTTCTATTGGGGCCAACGTCCTGACTTTC. Translation: CASGASIGANVLTF.

This clonotype turned up a few times. This chain uses TRBV20-1 with TRBJ2-7, with 9 positions matching TRBD1. The CDR3 spans 13 residues. J gave up 5 bases and V 3 bases, and 5 bases lay outside the gene matches. Germline V lookup: CDR1 DFQATT, CDR2 SNEGSKA (reference sequence). CDR3: CSASGTGIDEQYF. CDR3 DNA sequence: TGCAGTGCTAGTGGGACAGGGATAGACGAGCAGTACTTC.

This clonotype was seen a handful of times. V is TRBV12-3 or TRBV12-4 and J is TRBJ2-2; 8 nucleotides line up with TRBD2. Trimming removed 9 bases from V and 2 bases from J; junction bases left unmatched: 5. The CDR3 totals 14 residues. CDR3 amino acids: CASTGTRNTGELFF. In nucleotides, the CDR3 is TGTGCCAGTACCGGGACTAGAAACACCGGGGAGCTGTTTTTT.

In its sample, this clonotype was seen a few times. The rearrangement uses TRBV4-3 and TRBJ2-3; unclear D gene. Germline assignment: CDR1 LGHNA and CDR2 YSLEER. Trimming took 1 base from V and 0 from J, leaving 14 bases between them. There are 17 residues in the CDR3. In nucleotides, the CDR3 is TGCGCCAGCAGCCAAGGGTTGAGTTTAACTAGCACAGATACGCAGTATTTT. This encodes CASSQGLSLTSTDTQYF.

This chain joins TRBV3-1 and TRBJ1-1; D is undetermined. The ends were cut back, 1 base at V and 2 bases at J, with 8 bases in the middle. This CDR3 is 14 amino acids long. Germline-derived CDR1 and CDR2 are LGHDT and YNNKEL (reference sequence). The CDR3 nucleotides are TGTGCCAGCAGCCAAGCGGCCCCAAACACTGAAGCTTTCTTT. This gives the protein CASSQAAPNTEAFF.

The rearrangement links TRBV20-1 to TRBJ2-6; D uncertain. Trimming left V 5 bases short and J 3 bases short, with 11 bases between. Germline V lookup: CDR1 DFQATT, CDR2 SNEGSKA (reference sequence). This CDR3 is built from 14 residues. The CDR3 nucleotides are TGCAGTGCTGCCTTAGGGTATGGGGCCAACGTCCTGACTTTC. It encodes CSAALGYGANVLTF.

The V call is TRBV29-1, the J call TRBJ2-3; 9 bases agree with TRBD2. The ends lost 5 bases at V and 7 bases at J; junction bases unmatched: 13. This CDR3 has 15 residues. Per the germline V gene, CDR1 is SQVTM and CDR2 is ANQGSEA. The CDR3 reads CSVLDAGGPSYTQYF. CDR3 DNA: TGCAGCGTTCTTGATGCGGGAGGGCCTTCATATACGCAGTATTTT.

CDR3 DNA: TGTGCCAGCAGTGGGCGGACAGGGGGGAATTACGAGCAGTACTTC. Protein sequence: CASSGRTGGNYEQYF. The V gene is TRBV2, the J gene TRBJ2-7; 10 bases are a match to TRBD1. The CDR3 sequence is 15 residues long. V trimming: 4 bases; J trimming: 4 bases; junction bases outside the gene matches: 7. In germline, CDR1 is SNHLY, CDR2 FYNNEI.

This clonotype was seen a few times. V is TRBV12-3 or TRBV12-4 and J is TRBJ2-5; 11 nucleotides line up with TRBD1. With V trimmed by 4 bases and J by 5 bases, 3 bases remained unmatched. This CDR3 is 14 amino acids long. The CDR3 sequence is CASSWTGGWETQYF. The CDR3, as DNA: TGTGCCAGCAGTTGGACAGGGGGCTGGGAGACCCAGTACTTC.

This clonotype showed up just a few times. The chain combines TRBV7-2 with TRBJ2-1; D gene unclear. Germline V gene sequence: CDR1 SGHTA, CDR2 FQGNSA. The CDR3 runs to 14 residues. Between the trimmed V and J ends, which lost 5 bases and 1 base, there was a span of 9 bases. The CDR3 loop is CASSPSASYNEQFF. The CDR3 nucleotides are TGTGCCAGCAGCCCCAGTGCTTCCTACAATGAGCAGTTCTTC.

In nucleotides, the CDR3 is TGCAGTCCCGTGGCCTCCTACGAGCAGTACTTC. Protein sequence: CSPVASYEQYF. The chain employs TRBV20-1 and TRBJ2-7; D unresolved. The CDR3 is 11 amino acids. V dropped 8 bases and J dropped 0 bases, with 8 bases sitting between them. Germline loops: CDR1 DFQATT, CDR2 SNEGSKA (reference sequence).

This sequence joins TRBV9 and TRBJ1-2; D unresolved. The CDR3 runs 17 residues. The germline V gene encodes CDR1 SGDLS and CDR2 YYNGEE. Between the trimmed V and J ends, which lost 0 bases and 3 bases, there was a span of 18 bases. The CDR3 nucleotides read TGTGCCAGCAGCGTAGTGGGGATTCGGATGCGACACTATGGCTACACCTTC. Translation gives CASSVVGIRMRHYGYTF.

The rearrangement uses TRBV28 and TRBJ2-2, with 7 bases identical to TRBD1. Losses at the gene ends were 8 bases for V and 6 bases for J; bases not matched to a gene: 6. Germline V gives CDR1 MDHEN, CDR2 SYDVKM. CDR3 length: 13 amino acids. For the CDR3, the DNA is TGTGCCAGCCAACAGGGGATCCCCGGGGAGCTGTTTTTT. Amino acid sequence: CASQQGIPGELFF.

This chain links TRBV5-5 with TRBJ2-7, with 8 bases matching TRBD1. Trimming removed 5 bases from V and 12 bases from J; junction bases left unmatched: 22. Germline lookup yields CDR1 SGHKS and CDR2 YYEKEE (reference sequence). The CDR3 has 16 residues. The CDR3 sequence: CASSLASVGTGRPRYF. DNA for the CDR3: TGTGCCAGCAGTTTAGCCTCGGTCGGGACAGGTCGACCCCGGTACTTC.

This clonotype has a single count. This sequence joins TRBV27 and TRBJ2-1; 13 positions match TRBD2. Germline-derived CDR1 and CDR2 are MNHEY and SMNVEV (reference sequence). Trimming took 2 bases from V and 8 from J; bases not matched to a gene: 12. CDR3 length: 18 amino acids. The CDR3 sequence is CASSLRLGTSGISYEQFF. The CDR3 region has the DNA TGTGCCAGCAGTTTAAGGTTAGGGACTAGCGGGATAAGTTATGAGCAGTTCTTC.

This clonotype was counted many times. V is TRBV11-2 and J is TRBJ2-1; D remains unclear. Trimming shortened V by 0 bases and J by 0 bases, and 9 bases separated the two germline ends. Germline V CDR1 and CDR2: SGHAT, FQNNGV. The CDR3 covers 16 residues. The CDR3 DNA follows: TGTGCCAGCAGCTTAGATCTTATTAGCTCCTACAATGAGCAGTTCTTC. It specifies CASSLDLISSYNEQFF.